These 7 T cell receptor beta chains were all obtained from the same sample, sequenced in a study. TCRdb recomputed calls from the 5' RACE reads with MiXCR, one row per CDR3 protein. There are 35,000 to 50,000 distinct CDR3 sequences in the sample; roughly 30% occur only once, and approximately 4.1% lies in the top ten. The specimen sequenced was tumor-infiltrating memory CD4+ T cells sorted from the breast tumor. Subset noted: memory CD4+ T cells, CD4+CD45RO+CD25-. The receptors shown here come from a female donor with breast cancer.

The rearrangement links TRBV2 to TRBJ2-7, with TRBD1 matching 9 bases. Germline V CDR1 and CDR2: SNHLY, FYNNEI. The V and J ends lost 8 bases and 7 bases, in that order; junction bases with no gene match: 15. The CDR3 runs 15 residues. CDR3 in amino acids: CASAIYRDRVKEQYF. The CDR3 bases are TGTGCCAGCGCAATATACCGGGACAGGGTGAAGGAGCAGTACTTC.

The chain is built from TRBV10-2 and TRBJ2-6; D is possibly TRBD1 (6 bases). Germline V lookup: CDR1 WSHSY, CDR2 SAAADI. V lost 7 bases, J lost 0 bases, and 16 bases lay in between. The CDR3 totals 17 residues. This CDR3 reads CASIPGRTDSGANVLTF. Written as DNA, the CDR3 is TGCGCCAGCATACCGGGACGGACAGACTCTGGGGCCAACGTCCTGACTTTC.

This clonotype is deemed medium-sized. This rearrangement joins TRBV12-3 or TRBV12-4 to TRBJ2-5; D ambiguous. Trimming pared 8 bases from V and 5 bases from J, leaving 15 bases between. The CDR3 loop spans 13 amino acids. CDR3 loop: CASGTLGKETQYF. CDR3 bases: TGTGCCAGCGGAACACTGGGGAAGGAGACCCAGTACTTC.

This clonotype appeared a few times. The chain is built from TRBV19 and TRBJ2-7, with D perhaps assigned TRBD1 or TRBD2 (5 bases each). The CDR3 sequence is 15 residues long. In germline, CDR1 is LNHDA, CDR2 SQIVND (reference sequence). Trimming left V 4 bases short and J 3 bases short, with 16 bases between. The CDR3 bases are TGTGCCAGTAGTACGTCAGGTTGGGGGAGCTACGAGCAGTACTTC. Amino acid sequence: CASSTSGWGSYEQYF.

This clonotype occurred many times. The chain couples TRBV15 to TRBJ1-6; no clear D gene. Between the trimmed V and J ends, which lost 1 base and 6 bases, there was a span of 10 bases. This CDR3 has 15 amino acids. Germline lookup yields CDR1 LNHNV and CDR2 YYDKDF (reference sequence). The CDR3 DNA is TGTGCCACCAGCAGAGCAGGAAACCCTAATTCACCCCTCCACTTT. It encodes CATSRAGNPNSPLHF.

V usage is TRBV12-3 or TRBV12-4 and J usage is TRBJ2-1; D may be TRBD2 (5 bases). The V gene lost 7 bases and the J gene lost 0 bases, with 16 bases spanning the gap. This CDR3 region has 16 residues. The CDR3 region is CASTPGGGRSYNEQFF. The CDR3 nucleotides read TGTGCCAGCACCCCCGGAGGCGGTCGCTCCTACAATGAGCAGTTCTTC.

The rearrangement uses TRBV27 and TRBJ1-1; maybe TRBD1 (6 bases). V lost 8 bases and J lost 1, with 20 bases in between. CDR3 size: 16 residues. CDR1 and CDR2 from the germline V gene are MNHEY and SMNVEV (reference sequence). The CDR3 coding sequence is TGTGCCAGCGGTCGGGAACAGGGTGGGACGAACACTGAAGCTTTCTTT. Protein product: CASGREQGGTNTEAFF.